These 14 T cell receptor beta chains originate from one sample sequenced in a study of long-term antiretroviral therapy in people with HIV. Run at survey level, the immunoSEQ assay was version v3.0. Libraries were prepared by immunoSEQ multiplex PCR; TCRdb keeps only in-frame clonotypes and omits some of them. The sample yields 7,400 or so clones, about four fifths seen once. This sample comprised unsorted PBMCs, obtained about 0.9 years before starting antiretroviral therapy. The source of these receptors is a man aged 40-49 years with HIV.

This clone came up a few times. The V and J genes are TRBV10-3 and TRBJ1-2; maybe TRBD1 (6 bases). Trimming pared 6 bases from V and 3 bases from J, leaving 8 bases between. The CDR3 extends over 12 amino acids. The V gene's germline CDR1 is ENHRY and CDR2 SYGVKD. CDR3 DNA: TGTGCCATCAGGGACAGATACTATGGCTACACCTTC. This gives the protein CAIRDRYYGYTF.

This sequence joins TRBV9 and TRBJ1-1, with D tentatively TRBD1 (6 bases). CDR3 length: 15 residues. The germline V and J ends were trimmed by 3 bases and 2 bases, with 14 bases remaining between them. The germline V gene has CDR1 SGDLS and CDR2 YYNGEE. CDR3 nucleotide sequence: TGTGCCAGCAGCGCCTATAGGGGGGAAAACACTGAAGCTTTCTTT. It specifies CASSAYRGENTEAFF.

This rearrangement joins TRBV7-8 to TRBJ1-3; D may be TRBD1 (5 bases). This CDR3 comprises 17 residues. The V end was cut by 2 bases, the J end by 1 base, with 15 bases between. Germline CDR1 reads SGHVS; CDR2 reads FQNEAQ. In nucleotides, the CDR3 is TGTGCCAGCAGCTTACGGAAGGCAGGGCCTTCTGGAAACACCATATATTTT. It yields the protein CASSLRKAGPSGNTIYF.

This clone was observed a single time. The V gene is TRBV6-6, the J gene TRBJ2-7; 9 bases agree with TRBD1. The CDR3 consists of 15 residues. Germline CDR1 MNHNY, CDR2 SVGAGI (reference sequence). V lost 0 bases and J lost 3; bases outside the gene matches: 3. The CDR3 region has the DNA TGTGCCAGCAGTTACTCGAGGGGACAGGGCTACGAGCAGTACTTC. This codes for CASSYSRGQGYEQYF.

By its share, this clone is medium-sized. Other DNA variants within this sample encode the same CDR3. The chain combines TRBV4-1 with TRBJ2-7, with no clear D. The germline V gene has CDR1 MGHRA and CDR2 YSYEKL. The CDR3 is 13 amino acids. Trimming removed 2 bases from V and 0 bases from J, with 5 bases in between. CDR3 bases: TGCGCCAGCAGCCAAACGGTCTCCTACGAGCAGTACTTC. Protein product: CASSQTVSYEQYF.

In its sample, this clone was seen a few times. The chain combines TRBV4-3 with TRBJ2-5; the D is unclear. Per germline, CDR1 LGHNA and CDR2 YSLEER. V lost 0 bases, J lost 1 base, and 12 bases lay in between. The CDR3 contains 16 residues. CDR3 nucleotides: TGCGCCAGCAGCCAAGATTCGTCGGCGGTCCAAGAGACCCAGTACTTC. It specifies CASSQDSSAVQETQYF.

The rearrangement links TRBV16 to TRBJ2-7; tentatively, D is TRBD1 (5 bases). The CDR3 extends over 16 amino acids. Trimming removed 4 bases at V and 3 bases at J, with 19 bases between. Looked up from germline, CDR1 is KGHSY and CDR2 is FQNENV. The CDR3 loop reads CASSPGKGRAYYEQYF. The CDR3, as DNA: TGTGCCAGCAGCCCAGGTAAGGGCAGGGCTTACTACGAGCAGTACTTC. Full variable domain (rest looked up from reference TRBV16 and TRBJ2-7): GEEVAQTPKHLVRGEGQKAKLYCAPIKGHSYVFWYQQVLKNEFKFLISFQNENVFDETGMPKERFSAKCLPNSPCSLEIQATKLEDSAVYFCASSPGKGRAYYEQYFGPGTRLTVT.

The chain couples TRBV6-6 to TRBJ1-1; possible D gene TRBD1, 6 bases. The CDR3 runs 13 residues. V lost 4 bases, J lost 5 bases, and 11 bases lay in between. Looked up from germline, CDR1 is MNHNY and CDR2 is SVGAGI (reference sequence). Here the CDR3 reads CASSLSRGTEAFF. CDR3 coding DNA: TGTGCCAGCAGTTTGAGCAGGGGTACTGAAGCTTTCTTT.

V gene TRBV28 combines with J gene TRBJ1-6; no clear D. The germline V and J ends were trimmed by 3 bases and 5 bases, with 8 bases remaining between them. The CDR3 length is 14 residues. Germline CDR1 is MDHEN and CDR2 is SYDVKM. CDR3 nucleotides: TGTGCCAGCAGTTTTCCAGAAAATAATTCACCCCTCCACTTT. This translates into CASSFPENNSPLHF.

V gene TRBV5-4 combines with J gene TRBJ2-7; D is unresolved. The V gene's germline CDR1 is SGHNT and CDR2 YYREEE (reference sequence). The CDR3 is 11 amino acids. V was cut by 1 base and J by 6 bases, with 5 bases left in between. CDR3 amino acids: CASSLLGEQYF. In DNA, the CDR3 is TGTGCCAGCAGCTTGTTGGGCGAGCAGTACTTC.

This clone has a handful of counts. This chain uses TRBV30 with TRBJ2-1; a possible D gene is TRBD2 (6 bases). Germline V lookup: CDR1 GTSNPN, CDR2 SVGIG (reference sequence). The CDR3 is 13 amino acids. Trimming pared 0 bases from V and 5 bases from J, leaving 8 bases between. The CDR3 DNA is TGTGCCTGGAGTGTCTCGGGGGACAATGAGCAGTTCTTC. Translated: CAWSVSGDNEQFF.

This clone turned up a few times. The chain links TRBV7-8 to TRBJ2-7, with 7 nucleotides matching TRBD2. The germline V gene has CDR1 SGHVS and CDR2 FQNEAQ. The CDR3 is made up of 12 amino acids. J gave up 5 bases and V 3 bases, and 1 base lay outside the gene matches. This CDR3 is CASSFGTNEQYF. The CDR3 DNA is TGTGCCAGCAGCTTCGGGACTAACGAGCAGTACTTC.

The gene calls are TRBV15 and TRBJ2-5; 8 nucleotides line up with TRBD2. V was pared by 0 bases and J by 5 bases, with 5 bases of the junction left unmatched. This CDR3 has 15 amino acids. From germline, CDR1 is LNHNV and CDR2 YYDKDF (reference sequence). The CDR3 bases are TGTGCCACCAGCAGAGATCCTAGCGGGCGGGAGACCCAGTACTTC. Translation: CATSRDPSGRETQYF.

The chain is built from TRBV5-6 and TRBJ1-5; D ambiguous. CDR1 SGHDT and CDR2 YYEEEE come from the germline V gene. Trimming took off 4 bases at V and 0 bases at J, with 11 bases between the two ends. CDR3 length equals 15 residues. The CDR3 loop reads CASSLGWDSNQPQHF. CDR3 coding DNA: TGTGCCAGCAGCCTTGGATGGGATAGCAATCAGCCCCAGCATTTT. Variable domain in full (rest from reference TRBV5-6 and TRBJ1-5): DAGVTQSPTHLIKTRGQQVTLRCSPKSGHDTVSWYQQALGQGPQFIFQYYEEEERQRGNFPDRFSGHQFPNYSSELNVNALLLGDSALYLCASSLGWDSNQPQHFGDGTRLSIL.